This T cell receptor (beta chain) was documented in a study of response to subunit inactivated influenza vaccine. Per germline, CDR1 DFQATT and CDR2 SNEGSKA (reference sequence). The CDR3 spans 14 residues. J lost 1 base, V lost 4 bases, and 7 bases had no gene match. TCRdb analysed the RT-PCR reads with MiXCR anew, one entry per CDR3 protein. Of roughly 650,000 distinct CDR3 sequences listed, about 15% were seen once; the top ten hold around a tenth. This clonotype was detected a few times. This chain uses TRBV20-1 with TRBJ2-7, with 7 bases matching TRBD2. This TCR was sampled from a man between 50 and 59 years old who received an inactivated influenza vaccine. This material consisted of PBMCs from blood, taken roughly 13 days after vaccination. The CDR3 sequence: CSATSGGRSYEQYF. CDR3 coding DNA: TGCAGTGCTACCTCCGGGGGGAGGTCCTACGAGCAGTACTTC.